This paragraph covers one TCR beta chain sequence. Each CDR3 protein gets one entry after TCRdb re-called the RT-PCR reads with MiXCR. The repertoire holds about 680,000 distinct CDR3 sequences, with approximately 15% as singletons. Germline V gives CDR1 DFQATT, CDR2 SNEGSKA (reference sequence). The CDR3 consists of 15 residues. V shed 0 bases and J shed 9 bases, with 18 bases lying between them. The TCR was taken from a female donor in good health, serving as a healthy control. The sample consisted of memory CD4+ T cells from blood. The V and J genes are TRBV20-1 and TRBJ2-1, with a possible D match to TRBD1 (6 bases). The CDR3 DNA follows: TGCAGTGCTAGAGAGGACAGTGGGGCCCTAGGTGAGCAGTTCTTC. Amino acids: CSAREDSGALGEQFF.